This T cell receptor (beta chain) was captured in a study of response to subunit inactivated influenza vaccine. General observations from the study: Researchers suggested that each seasonal influenza vaccination recruits few new T cells.

TCRdb passed the RT-PCR reads through MiXCR, listing each CDR3 protein once. This sample has about 520,000 distinct CDR3 sequences, with over 25% found just once. This clonotype was observed many times. The antigen remains undetermined. CDR1 is LNHNV and CDR2 is YYDKDF in the germline V gene (reference sequence). The CDR3 is made up of 17 amino acids. V shed 1 base and J shed 1 base, with 15 bases lying between them. The source of this sequence is a man between 45 and 60 years old who received an inactivated influenza vaccine. Material: CD4+ T cells sorted from PBMCs, obtained about 5 days after vaccination. This chain connects TRBV15 to TRBJ2-3; TRBD2 is a possible D gene (7 bases). The DNA for the CDR3 is TGTGCCACCAGCAGAGCTACAGGGAGGGACGGCACAGATACGCAGTATTTT. This encodes CATSRATGRDGTDTQYF.